Below, 30 T cell receptor beta chains from the same sample are listed, as sequenced in a study of shared clonotypes between healthy human individuals. Clones were read by immunoSEQ multiplex PCR, and TCRdb kept only the in-frame ones, dropping some. The table lists approximately 640,000 clones, 90% of them singletons. The sample was memory CD8+ T cells from PBMCs. As for subset: CD45RO+ cells pooled with CCR7-negative TemRA cells. All receptors come from a man aged 18 to 30 in good health. Some clones in this sample may be carry-over from other donors' samples.

This clone has only one observation. The chain is built from TRBV5-1 and TRBJ2-7; D is ambiguous. The germline CDR1 and CDR2 sequences are SGHRS and YFSETQ. Trimming stripped 0 bases from V and 2 bases from J, with 12 bases between. The CDR3 runs to 15 residues. Here the CDR3 reads CASSLVPDPTYEQYF. The CDR3 DNA reads as TGCGCCAGCAGCTTGGTCCCGGATCCCACCTACGAGCAGTACTTC.

In this sample, this clone turned up once. The chain joins TRBV11-2 to TRBJ1-2; 7 bases are a match to TRBD1. Germline CDR1 reads SGHAT; CDR2 reads FQNNGV. The CDR3 is made up of 16 amino acids. After removal of 5 bases from V and 6 bases from J, the junction contained 15 bases not matched to a gene. The chain's CDR3 is CASSDRDSTLVDGYTF. The CDR3 bases are TGTGCCAGCAGCGACCGGGACAGTACGCTAGTCGATGGCTACACCTTC.

This clone came up once. The chain carries TRBV7-9 and TRBJ2-1, with 10 bases fitting TRBD2. Germline V gives CDR1 SEHNR, CDR2 FQNEAQ (reference sequence). There are 17 residues in the CDR3. J was trimmed by 7 bases and V by 7 bases; bases with no gene match: 16. Written as DNA, the CDR3 is TGTGCCAGCATTCTAAGGTTAGCGGGAGGCAGCGATAATGAGCAGTTCTTC. Translation: CASILRLAGGSDNEQFF.

The chain links TRBV5-1 to TRBJ2-3; no definite D call. The V end was cut by 0 bases, the J end by 1 base, with 12 bases between. Germline V lookup: CDR1 SGHRS, CDR2 YFSETQ. The length of the CDR3 is 16 residues. The CDR3 sequence is CASSLGGVLGTDTQYF. The CDR3 DNA follows: TGCGCCAGCAGCTTGGGGGGTGTTTTGGGCACAGATACGCAGTATTTT.

Turning to this clone: This same CDR3 is encoded by further DNA sequences in the sample. The rearrangement uses TRBV6-6 and TRBJ2-7; a possible D gene is TRBD1 (5 bases). V was shortened by 2 bases and J by 6 bases, with 11 bases between the two germline ends. CDR1 and CDR2 (germline): MNHNY, SVGAGI (reference sequence). The CDR3 runs 13 residues. The CDR3 loop is CASSYGQGVEQYF. For the CDR3, the DNA is TGTGCCAGCAGTTACGGGCAGGGCGTCGAGCAGTACTTC.

The V gene is TRBV7-9, the J gene TRBJ2-1; D perhaps matches TRBD1 (6 bases). CDR1 is SEHNR, CDR2 FQNEAQ, per germline (reference sequence). The CDR3 is 14 residues long. Trimming took off 3 bases at V and 6 bases at J, with 12 bases between the two ends. The CDR3 sequence is CASSFRGSGNEQFF. The CDR3 DNA reads TGTGCCAGCAGCTTTAGGGGGAGTGGCAATGAGCAGTTCTTC. Combining the CDR3 with reference TRBV7-9 and TRBJ2-1 gives the whole variable domain DTGVSQNPRHKITKRGQNVTFRCDPISEHNRLYWYRQTLGQGPEFLTYFQNEAQLEKSRLLSDRFSAERPKGSFSTLEIQRTEQGDSAMYLCASSFRGSGNEQFFGPGTRLTVL.

The V and J genes are TRBV19 and TRBJ1-2; perhaps TRBD1 as D (6 bases). CDR1 LNHDA and CDR2 SQIVND come from the germline V gene (reference sequence). The CDR3 runs to 13 residues. V lost 6 bases and J 8 bases, leaving 16 bases between the germline ends. Here the CDR3 reads CASREQGGEGYTF. As DNA, the CDR3 is TGTGCCAGTAGAGAACAGGGAGGCGAGGGCTACACCTTC.

This sequence joins TRBV7-3 and TRBJ2-1; 10 nucleotides agree with TRBD2. This CDR3 is built from 16 residues. V lost 3 bases to trimming and J lost 4 bases; unmatched junction nucleotides: 6. CDR1 SGHTA and CDR2 FQGTGA come from the germline V gene. This chain's CDR3 is CASSFSGRPGYNEQFF. In nucleotides, the CDR3 is TGTGCCAGCAGCTTTAGCGGGAGGCCCGGGTACAATGAGCAGTTCTTC.

The V and J genes are TRBV28 and TRBJ2-3, with 7 nucleotides matching TRBD2. Unmatched junction bases numbered 5, after V lost 3 bases and J lost 2 bases. The CDR3 is made up of 15 amino acids. Germline V lookup: CDR1 MDHEN, CDR2 SYDVKM. In DNA, the CDR3 is TGTGCCAGCAGTTTGTCCAGCGGGAACACAGATACGCAGTATTTT. Translated: CASSLSSGNTDTQYF.

The J gene is TRBJ1-6, the V gene TRBV11-3; TRBD1 is a possible D gene (5 bases). CDR1 and CDR2 (germline): SGHNT, YENEEA. The CDR3 length is 14 residues. Trimming left V 6 bases short and J 3 bases short, with 9 bases between. CDR3 amino acids: CASSFDSYNSPLHF. CDR3 nucleotide sequence: TGTGCCAGCAGTTTCGACAGCTATAATTCACCCCTCCACTTT.

This clone was observed a single time. V usage is TRBV5-6 and J usage is TRBJ1-1; tentatively, D is TRBD1 (5 bases). Germline assignment: CDR1 SGHDT and CDR2 YYEEEE. The CDR3 has 14 amino acids. Between the trimmed V and J ends, which lost 4 bases and 3 bases, there was a span of 13 bases. CDR3 DNA: TGTGCCAGCAGCACAAAGACAGTTCACACTGAAGCTTTCTTT. As protein: CASSTKTVHTEAFF.

V is TRBV29-1 and J is TRBJ2-7; maybe TRBD1 (5 bases). The germline V gene has CDR1 SQVTM and CDR2 ANQGSEA. The CDR3 runs to 12 residues. As DNA, the CDR3 is TGCAGTGGGGTAACGGACACCTACGAGCAGTACTTC. Amino acid sequence: CSGVTDTYEQYF.

The V and J genes are TRBV7-6 and TRBJ2-1; D unresolved. Germline V CDR1 and CDR2: SGHVS, FNYEAQ. The CDR3 contains 12 residues. The V and J ends lost 0 bases and 8 bases respectively, with 5 bases between them. The CDR3, as DNA: TGTGCCAGCAGCTTAGCAAGGCATGAGCAGTTCTTC. This encodes CASSLARHEQFF.

The gene calls are TRBV9 and TRBJ2-7; D remains unclear. V lost 3 bases and J 6 bases, leaving 22 bases between the germline ends. The CDR3 covers 16 residues. Germline V gene sequence: CDR1 SGDLS, CDR2 YYNGEE. The CDR3: CASSAKGPTVPGEQYF. In nucleotides, the CDR3 is TGTGCCAGCAGCGCAAAGGGCCCGACGGTTCCGGGCGAGCAGTACTTC.

The rearrangement uses TRBV6-5 and TRBJ1-6, with D possibly matching TRBD1 (5 bases). This CDR3 contains 14 residues. The V and J ends lost 6 bases and 10 bases respectively, with 16 bases between them. Germline V gives CDR1 MNHEY, CDR2 SVGAGI. The CDR3 region has the DNA TGTGCCAGCAGATCCCGGGGGGTTGGGTCACCCCTCCACTTT. This gives the protein CASRSRGVGSPLHF.

This clone is a singleton in its sample. The rearrangement uses TRBV7-6 and TRBJ2-2, with D possibly being TRBD1 or TRBD2 (5 bases each). This CDR3 contains 17 residues. Germline V CDR1 and CDR2: SGHVS, FNYEAQ. Trimming left V 5 bases short and J 0 bases short, with 16 bases between. The CDR3 sequence is CASSPFAGTANTGELFF. CDR3 coding DNA: TGTGCCAGCAGCCCCTTTGCCGGGACGGCGAACACCGGGGAGCTGTTTTTT.

Note on this clone: Relative to the germline gene, one junction end is altered; a read error may explain this. The V gene is TRBV27, the J gene TRBJ1-1, with 9 bases lining up with TRBD1. This CDR3 is 17 amino acids long. Per germline, CDR1 MNHEY and CDR2 SMNVEV (reference sequence). The CDR3 reads CASSLSFLPGQGSEAFF. CDR3 nucleotide sequence: TGTGCCAGCAGTTTATCTTTTCTCCCGGGACAGGGTTCTGAGGCTTTCTTT.

This clone was seen more than once but under ten times. The rearrangement uses TRBV19 and TRBJ2-1; D might be TRBD2 (5 bases). The CDR3 contains 15 residues. Germline V gene data show CDR1 as LNHDA and CDR2 as SQIVND (reference sequence). Trimming took off 1 base at V and 5 bases at J, with 12 bases between the two ends. CDR3 in amino acids: CASSIGGRDDNEQFF. The DNA for the CDR3 is TGTGCCAGTAGTATAGGCGGGCGCGACGACAATGAGCAGTTCTTC.

Remarks on this clone: The sample has other DNA sequences that encode this CDR3 too. The chain carries TRBV7-9 and TRBJ2-7; D may be TRBD2 (5 bases). This CDR3 comprises 13 residues. The V end was cut by 5 bases, the J end by 3 bases, with 11 bases between. Germline V lookup: CDR1 SEHNR, CDR2 FQNEAQ (reference sequence). CDR3 sequence (DNA): TGTGCCAGCAGCCCCAGCGGAAGCTACGAGCAGTACTTC. As protein: CASSPSGSYEQYF.

J is TRBJ1-5 and V is TRBV27; D call uncertain. Germline CDR1 is MNHEY and CDR2 is SMNVEV (reference sequence). Deletions cut 8 bases from V and 4 bases from J, with 18 bases between. The CDR3 spans 15 residues. The CDR3 region is CASRSAVEGNQPQHF. The DNA of the CDR3 is TGTGCCAGCCGGTCCGCTGTCGAAGGGAATCAGCCCCAGCATTTT.

The chain recombines TRBV7-2 with TRBJ1-5; D might be TRBD1 (5 bases). CDR1 and CDR2 (germline): SGHTA, FQGNSA. This CDR3 comprises 15 residues. Trimming removed 3 bases from V and 0 bases from J, with 9 bases in between. In DNA, the CDR3 is TGTGCCAGCAGCTTGACTCAGGGTAGCAATCAGCCCCAGCATTTT. Protein product: CASSLTQGSNQPQHF.

The chain employs TRBV28 and TRBJ2-2; no clear D. Trimming stripped 1 base from V and 6 bases from J, with 9 bases between. The CDR3 length is 14 residues. The germline CDR1 and CDR2 sequences are MDHEN and SYDVKM. The DNA for the CDR3 is TGTGCCAGCAGTTTATTTCGTGGGGCCGGGGAGCTGTTTTTT. Protein: CASSLFRGAGELFF.

The genes are TRBV6-5 and TRBJ2-2; D gene uncertain. The CDR3 contains 13 residues. V was trimmed by 8 bases and J by 3 bases, leaving 10 bases between them. Germline V gene sequence: CDR1 MNHEY, CDR2 SVGAGI. The CDR3 is CASGFLDTGELFF. The CDR3 bases are TGTGCCAGCGGGTTTCTAGACACCGGGGAGCTGTTTTTT.

The V call is TRBV27, the J call TRBJ2-1, with no clear D. This CDR3 has 13 residues. V was shortened by 2 bases and J by 2 bases, with 4 bases between the two germline ends. Germline V gene lookup returns CDR1 MNHEY and CDR2 SMNVEV (reference sequence). The CDR3 nucleotides are TGTGCCAGCAGTTTAAGGGCCTACAATGAGCAGTTCTTC. Residues: CASSLRAYNEQFF.

The rearrangement uses TRBV9 and TRBJ1-2, with 12 nucleotides matching TRBD1. Per the germline V gene, CDR1 is SGDLS and CDR2 is YYNGEE. The CDR3 totals 14 residues. Losses at the gene ends were 3 bases for V and 4 bases for J; bases not matched to a gene: 1. Written as DNA, the CDR3 is TGTGCCAGCAGCGAGGGACAGGGGGCCTATGGCTACACCTTC. Translating it yields CASSEGQGAYGYTF. Filled out from reference TRBV9 and TRBJ1-2, the complete variable domain reads DSGVTQTPKHLITATGQRVTLRCSPRSGDLSVYWYQQSLDQGLQFLIQYYNGEERAKGNILERFSAQQFPDLHSELNLSSLELGDSALYFCASSEGQGAYGYTFGSGTRLTVV.

This clone has a handful of counts. This sample includes further DNA sequences coding for the same CDR3. CDR3 in amino acids: CASSLLGNTGELFF. Here the CDR3 DNA reads TGTGCCAGCAGCTTATTGGGAAACACCGGGGAGCTGTTTTTT. The rearrangement uses TRBV11-3 and TRBJ2-2; the D is unclear. The V and J ends lost 2 bases and 2 bases respectively, with 6 bases between them. Germline V lookup: CDR1 SGHNT, CDR2 YENEEA. This CDR3 is built from 14 residues.

The rearrangement uses TRBV4-1 and TRBJ1-5; the D gene is possibly TRBD1 (6 bases). Germline V gene lookup returns CDR1 MGHRA and CDR2 YSYEKL. V was shortened by 3 bases and J by 3 bases, with 6 bases between the two germline ends. The CDR3 consists of 13 residues. The CDR3, as DNA: TGCGCCAGCAGCCAGGGACACAATCAGCCCCAGCATTTT. Translated, it gives CASSQGHNQPQHF.

This chain connects TRBV27 to TRBJ2-7, with D tentatively TRBD2 (5 bases). The CDR3 covers 15 residues. V shed 0 bases and J shed 3 bases, with 12 bases lying between them. Germline V gene lookup returns CDR1 MNHEY and CDR2 SMNVEV (reference sequence). CDR3 bases: TGTGCCAGCAGTTTATCGGGAAAACGGGGCTACGAGCAGTACTTC. Its translation is CASSLSGKRGYEQYF.

The chain links TRBV6-5 to TRBJ2-7; unclear D gene. The CDR3 is made up of 16 amino acids. V shed 0 bases and J shed 3 bases, with 15 bases lying between them. Germline CDR1 MNHEY, CDR2 SVGAGI. CDR3 bases: TGTGCCAGCAGTTACTCGATAGGCAACACGAACTACGAGCAGTACTTC. Protein sequence: CASSYSIGNTNYEQYF.

This sequence joins TRBV29-1 and TRBJ1-1; D call uncertain. There are 17 residues in the CDR3. CDR1 and CDR2 (germline): SQVTM, ANQGSEA. The ends were cut back, 4 bases at V and 5 bases at J, with 26 bases in the middle. The CDR3 loop is CSVGAGSRTTGRTEAFF. CDR3 nucleotide sequence: TGCAGCGTTGGTGCGGGCAGTAGGACTACGGGGAGGACTGAAGCTTTCTTT.